This T cell receptor (beta chain) was documented in a study of Graves' ophthalmopathy and Graves' hyperthyroidism. Amplified TCR beta CDR3 regions were obtained using RNA transcripts as template. First-round RT-PCR with HTBI primers preceded a second-round multiplex PCR. TCRdb passed the multiplex PCR reads through MiXCR, listing each CDR3 protein once. The table includes some 160,000 distinct CDR3 sequences, 30% to 45% detected once. The diagnosis combined clinical symptoms, thyroxine, TRAb, thyroid ultrasound and orbital computed tomography scans. In its sample, this clonotype was seen many times. V lost 6 bases, J lost 1 base, and 6 bases stayed unmatched. The CDR3 is made up of 14 amino acids. Germline V gene sequence: CDR1 DFQATT, CDR2 SNEGSKA (reference sequence).

Sequenced material: peripheral blood. The clonotype was recovered from a man in his thirties or forties with Graves' ophthalmopathy. This sequence joins TRBV20-1 and TRBJ2-7; 10 nucleotides align to TRBD1. CDR3 nucleotide sequence: TGCAGTGCACCGGGACAGGGGAATTCCTACGAGCAGTACTTC. The encoded protein is CSAPGQGNSYEQYF.